The T cell receptor (beta chain) described here comes from a study of T cell changes during pregnancy in multiple sclerosis. V shed 5 bases and J 1 base; nucleotides not matched to a gene: 3. The V gene's germline CDR1 is MDHEN and CDR2 SYDVKM. The CDR3 sequence is 15 residues long. Here immunoSEQ multiplex PCR was the method, and the copy in TCRdb shows in-frame clones only, minus some. The sample lists roughly 50,000 clones; around 94% were seen once. The V gene is TRBV28, the J gene TRBJ2-2, with 8 bases that match TRBD1. The input for sequencing was CD4+ T cells from peripheral blood mononuclear cells, taken in the third trimester of pregnancy. The TCR sequence derives from a female donor with multiple sclerosis, enrolled in a pregnancy study. The CDR3 is CASSAGGRNTGELFF. For the CDR3, the DNA is TGTGCCAGCAGTGCAGGGGGCAGGAACACCGGGGAGCTGTTTTTT.